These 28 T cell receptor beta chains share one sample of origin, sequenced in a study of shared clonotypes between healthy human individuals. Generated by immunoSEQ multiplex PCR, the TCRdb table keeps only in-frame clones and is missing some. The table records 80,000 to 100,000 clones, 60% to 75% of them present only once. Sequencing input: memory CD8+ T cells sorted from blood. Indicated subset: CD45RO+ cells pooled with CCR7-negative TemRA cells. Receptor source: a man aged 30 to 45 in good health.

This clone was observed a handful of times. The CDR3 spells CASSGDYRDLNTEAFF. Here the CDR3 DNA reads TGTGCCAGCAGTGGGGACTACAGGGATTTGAACACTGAAGCTTTCTTT. The chain links TRBV6-1 to TRBJ1-1; the D gene is possibly TRBD1 (6 bases). The germline CDR1 and CDR2 sequences are MNHNS and SASEGT. The CDR3 runs to 16 residues. V lost 4 bases and J lost 0, with 15 bases in between.

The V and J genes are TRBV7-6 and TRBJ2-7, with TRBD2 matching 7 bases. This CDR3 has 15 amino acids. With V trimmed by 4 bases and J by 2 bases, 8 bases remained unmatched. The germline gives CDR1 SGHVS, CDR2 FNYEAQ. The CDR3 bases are TGTGCCAGCAGCTCAGTAGCGGGCCCCACCTACGAGCAGTACTTC. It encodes CASSSVAGPTYEQYF.

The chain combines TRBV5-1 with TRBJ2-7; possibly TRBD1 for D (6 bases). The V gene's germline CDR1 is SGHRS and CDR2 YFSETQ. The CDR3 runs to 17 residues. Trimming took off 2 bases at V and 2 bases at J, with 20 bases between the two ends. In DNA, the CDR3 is TGCGCCAGCAGCTTAAAGAACAGGGAGCCAGGGACCTACGAGCAGTACTTC. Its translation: CASSLKNREPGTYEQYF.

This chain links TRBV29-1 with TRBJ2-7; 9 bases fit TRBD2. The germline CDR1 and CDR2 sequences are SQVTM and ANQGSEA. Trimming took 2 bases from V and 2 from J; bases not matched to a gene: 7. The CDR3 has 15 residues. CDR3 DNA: TGCAGCGTTGAATTAGCGGGAGAGGGACCCTACGAGCAGTACTTC. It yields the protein CSVELAGEGPYEQYF.

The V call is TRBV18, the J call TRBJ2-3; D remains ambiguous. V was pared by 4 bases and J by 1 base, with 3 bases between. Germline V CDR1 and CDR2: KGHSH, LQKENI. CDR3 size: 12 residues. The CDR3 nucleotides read TGTGCCAGCTCACGTGGCACAGATACGCAGTATTTT. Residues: CASSRGTDTQYF.

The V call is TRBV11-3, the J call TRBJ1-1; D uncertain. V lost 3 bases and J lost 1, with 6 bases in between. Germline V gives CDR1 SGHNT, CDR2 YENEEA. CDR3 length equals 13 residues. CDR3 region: CASSLRENTEAFF. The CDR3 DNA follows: TGTGCCAGCAGCTTGAGGGAGAACACTGAAGCTTTCTTT.

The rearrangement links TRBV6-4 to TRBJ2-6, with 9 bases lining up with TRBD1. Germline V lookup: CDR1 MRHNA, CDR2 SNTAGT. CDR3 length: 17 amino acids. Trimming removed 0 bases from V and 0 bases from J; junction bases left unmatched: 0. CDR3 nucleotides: TGTGCCAGCAGTGACTCGACAGGGGGCTCTGGGGCCAACGTCCTGACTTTC. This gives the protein CASSDSTGGSGANVLTF.

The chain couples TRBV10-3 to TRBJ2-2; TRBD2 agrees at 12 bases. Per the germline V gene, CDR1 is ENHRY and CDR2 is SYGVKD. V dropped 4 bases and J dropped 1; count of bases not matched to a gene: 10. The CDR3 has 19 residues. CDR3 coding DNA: TGTGCCATCAGTGCTAGCGGGAGGGCGGGAACGAGGAACACCGGGGAGCTGTTTTTT. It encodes CAISASGRAGTRNTGELFF.

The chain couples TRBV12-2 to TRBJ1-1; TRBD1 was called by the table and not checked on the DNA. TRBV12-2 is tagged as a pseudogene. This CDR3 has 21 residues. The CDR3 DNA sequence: TGTGCAAGTCGCTTAGCGCCTTCACCGAACCCGACACCGGATACGATCACTGAAGCTTTCTTT. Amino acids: CASRLAPSPNPTPDTITEAFF.

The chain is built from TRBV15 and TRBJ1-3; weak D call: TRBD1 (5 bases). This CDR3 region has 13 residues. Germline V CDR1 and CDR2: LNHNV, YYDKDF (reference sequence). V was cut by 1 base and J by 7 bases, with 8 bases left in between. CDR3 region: CATSRVWGNTIYF. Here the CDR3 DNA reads TGTGCCACCAGCAGAGTTTGGGGGAACACCATATATTTT.

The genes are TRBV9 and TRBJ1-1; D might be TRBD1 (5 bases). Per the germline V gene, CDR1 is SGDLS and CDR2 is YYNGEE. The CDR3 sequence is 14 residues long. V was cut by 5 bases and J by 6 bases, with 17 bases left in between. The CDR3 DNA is TGTGCCAGCAGTACCGGGACCCCGATAGCTGAAGCTTTCTTT. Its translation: CASSTGTPIAEAFF.

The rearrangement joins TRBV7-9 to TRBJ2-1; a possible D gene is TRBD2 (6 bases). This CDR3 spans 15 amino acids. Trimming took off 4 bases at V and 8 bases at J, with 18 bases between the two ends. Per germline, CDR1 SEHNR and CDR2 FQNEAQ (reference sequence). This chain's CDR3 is CASSSSGTSWDEQFF. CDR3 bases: TGTGCCAGCAGCTCATCAGGGACTTCCTGGGATGAGCAGTTCTTC.

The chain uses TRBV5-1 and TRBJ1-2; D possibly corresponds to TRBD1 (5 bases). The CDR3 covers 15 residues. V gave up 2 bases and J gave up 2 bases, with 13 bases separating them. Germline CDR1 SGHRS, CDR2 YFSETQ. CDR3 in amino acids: CASSFPDGANYGYTF. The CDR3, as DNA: TGCGCCAGCAGCTTCCCGGACGGGGCAAACTATGGCTACACCTTC.

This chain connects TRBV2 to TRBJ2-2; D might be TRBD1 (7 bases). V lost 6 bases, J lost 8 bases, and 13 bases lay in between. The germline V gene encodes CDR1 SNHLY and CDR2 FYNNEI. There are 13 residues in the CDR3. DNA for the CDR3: TGTGCCAGCAGCGTGACAGGGACTGGGGAGCTGTTTTTT. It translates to CASSVTGTGELFF.

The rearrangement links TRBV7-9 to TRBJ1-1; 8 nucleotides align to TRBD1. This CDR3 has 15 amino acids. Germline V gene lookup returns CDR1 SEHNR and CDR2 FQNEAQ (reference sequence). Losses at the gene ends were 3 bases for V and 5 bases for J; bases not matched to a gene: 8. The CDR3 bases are TGTGCCAGCAGCTTTCCGCAGGGGGCAGGAACTGAAGCTTTCTTT. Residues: CASSFPQGAGTEAFF.

Written as DNA, the CDR3 is TGTGCCAGCAGCCCCGGGACCACCTACAATGAGCAGTTCTTC. It translates to CASSPGTTYNEQFF. The rearrangement links TRBV13 to TRBJ2-1; possibly TRBD1 or TRBD2 for D (5 bases each). Germline V gene lookup returns CDR1 PRHDT and CDR2 FYEKMQ (reference sequence). The V end lost 5 bases, the J end lost 2 bases, and 10 bases lay between the germline ends. There are 14 residues in the CDR3.

The CDR3 loop reads CSVEVRDREIRWQYF. In DNA, the CDR3 is TGCAGCGTTGAAGTCCGAGACAGGGAAATCCGTTGGCAGTACTTC. The genes are TRBV29-1 and TRBJ2-7; 7 positions agree with TRBD1. The CDR3 loop spans 15 amino acids. Germline loops: CDR1 SQVTM, CDR2 ANQGSEA. V lost 1 base, J lost 9 bases, and 15 bases stayed unmatched.

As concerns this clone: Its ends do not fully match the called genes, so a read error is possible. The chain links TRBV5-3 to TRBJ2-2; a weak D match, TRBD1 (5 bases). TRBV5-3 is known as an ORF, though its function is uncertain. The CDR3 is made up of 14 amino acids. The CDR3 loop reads CASSLGQGFGELFF. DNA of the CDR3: TGTGCCAGCAGCTTAGGCCAGGGCTTCGGGGAGCTGTTTTTT.

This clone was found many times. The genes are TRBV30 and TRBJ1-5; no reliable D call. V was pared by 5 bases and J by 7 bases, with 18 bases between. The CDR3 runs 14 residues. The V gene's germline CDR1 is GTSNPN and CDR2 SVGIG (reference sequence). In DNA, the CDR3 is TGTGCCTGGCCCCGGAAGAGGGTCGGACAGCCCCAGCATTTT. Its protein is CAWPRKRVGQPQHF. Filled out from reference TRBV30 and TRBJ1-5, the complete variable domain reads SQTIHQWPATLVQPVGSPLSLECTVEGTSNPNLYWYRQAAGRGLQLLFYSVGIGQISSEVPQNLSASRPQDRQFILSSKKLLLSDSGFYLCAWPRKRVGQPQHFGDGTRLSIL.

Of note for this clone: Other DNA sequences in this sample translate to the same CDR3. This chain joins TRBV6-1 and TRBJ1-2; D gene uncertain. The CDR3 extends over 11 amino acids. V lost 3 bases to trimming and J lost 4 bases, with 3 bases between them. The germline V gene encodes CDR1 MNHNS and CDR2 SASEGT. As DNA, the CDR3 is TGTGCCAGCAGTGAGAGCTATGGCTACACCTTC. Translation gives CASSESYGYTF.

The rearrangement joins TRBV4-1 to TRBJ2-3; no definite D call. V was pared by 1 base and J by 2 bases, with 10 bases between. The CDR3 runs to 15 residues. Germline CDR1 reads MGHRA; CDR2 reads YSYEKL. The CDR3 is CASSQGEGFTDTQYF. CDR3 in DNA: TGCGCCAGCAGCCAAGGCGAAGGGTTCACAGATACGCAGTATTTT.

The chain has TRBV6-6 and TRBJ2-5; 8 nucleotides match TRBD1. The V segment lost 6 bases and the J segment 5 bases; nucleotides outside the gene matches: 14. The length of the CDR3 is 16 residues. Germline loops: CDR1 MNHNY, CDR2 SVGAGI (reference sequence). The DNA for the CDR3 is TGTGCCAGCAGAATTGGGGGTCAGGGGGCTTGGGAGACCCAGTACTTC. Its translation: CASRIGGQGAWETQYF.

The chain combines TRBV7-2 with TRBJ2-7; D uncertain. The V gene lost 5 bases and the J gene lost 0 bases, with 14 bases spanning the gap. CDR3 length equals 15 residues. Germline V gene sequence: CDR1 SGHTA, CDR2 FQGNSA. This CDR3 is CASSRPTISSYEQYF. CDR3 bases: TGTGCCAGCAGCCGGCCGACAATTAGCTCCTACGAGCAGTACTTC.

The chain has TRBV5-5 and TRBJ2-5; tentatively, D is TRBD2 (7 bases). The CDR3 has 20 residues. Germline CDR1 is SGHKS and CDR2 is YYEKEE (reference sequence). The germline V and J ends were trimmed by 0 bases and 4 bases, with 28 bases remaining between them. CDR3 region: CASSLGGRGLAEQFGETQYF. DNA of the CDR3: TGTGCCAGCAGCTTGGGAGGTCGGGGGCTAGCGGAACAGTTCGGAGAGACCCAGTACTTC.

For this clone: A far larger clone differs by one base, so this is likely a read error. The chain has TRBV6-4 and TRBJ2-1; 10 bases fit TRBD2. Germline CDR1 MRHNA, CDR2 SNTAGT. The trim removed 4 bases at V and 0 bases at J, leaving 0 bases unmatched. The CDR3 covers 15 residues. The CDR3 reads CASSGTSGSYNEQFF. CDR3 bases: TGTGCCAGCAGTGGGACTAGCGGCTCCTACAATGAGCAGTTCTTC.

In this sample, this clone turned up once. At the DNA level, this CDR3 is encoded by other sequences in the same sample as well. The CDR3 region has the DNA TGCAGCGTTGCTCGAATGAACACTGAAGCTTTCTTT. This encodes CSVARMNTEAFF. This chain uses TRBV29-1 with TRBJ1-1; no firm D call. V lost 4 bases to trimming and J lost 0 bases, with 6 bases between them. CDR1 is SQVTM, CDR2 ANQGSEA, per germline. CDR3 length: 12 amino acids.

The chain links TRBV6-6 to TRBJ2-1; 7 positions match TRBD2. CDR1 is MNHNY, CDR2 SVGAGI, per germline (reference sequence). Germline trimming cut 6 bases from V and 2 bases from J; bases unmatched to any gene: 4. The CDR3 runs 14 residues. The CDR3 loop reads CASRRTSPYNEQFF. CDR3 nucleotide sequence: TGTGCCAGCAGACGGACTAGTCCCTACAATGAGCAGTTCTTC.

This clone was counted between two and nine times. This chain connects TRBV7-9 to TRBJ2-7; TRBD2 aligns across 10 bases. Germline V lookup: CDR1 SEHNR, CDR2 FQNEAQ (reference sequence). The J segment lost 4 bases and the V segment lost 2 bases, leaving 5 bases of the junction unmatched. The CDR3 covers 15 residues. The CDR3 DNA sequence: TGTGCCAGCAGCTTATTCCCTAGCGGGAGTTACGAGCAGTACTTC. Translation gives CASSLFPSGSYEQYF.